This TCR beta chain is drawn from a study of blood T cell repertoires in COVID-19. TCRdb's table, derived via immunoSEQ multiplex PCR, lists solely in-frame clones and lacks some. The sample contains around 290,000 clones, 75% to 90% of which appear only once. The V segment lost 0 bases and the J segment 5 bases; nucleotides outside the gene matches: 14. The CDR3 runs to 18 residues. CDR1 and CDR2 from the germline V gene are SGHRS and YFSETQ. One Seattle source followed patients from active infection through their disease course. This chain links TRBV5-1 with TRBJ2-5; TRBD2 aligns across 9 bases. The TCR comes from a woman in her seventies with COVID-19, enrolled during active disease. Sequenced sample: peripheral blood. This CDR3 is CASSLALASGAMGETQYF. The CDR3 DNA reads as TGCGCCAGCAGCTTGGCCCTCGCTAGCGGGGCCATGGGTGAGACCCAGTACTTC.